Below, 19 T cell receptor beta chains from the same sample are listed, as sequenced in a study of T-cell memory formation after mild COVID-19. TCRdb re-called the 5' RACE reads with MiXCR, one entry per CDR3 protein. The sample lists just under 350,000 distinct CDR3 sequences, 10% to 15% occurring once. Source material: PBMCs or a T cell subset sorted from them (not recorded which). Receptors were obtained from a man aged 18 to 29 who had mild COVID-19 (a few samples of this study predate the infection). Cell type and time point are not known.

The chain employs TRBV7-2 and TRBJ2-4; 7 nucleotides agree with TRBD2. The CDR3 loop spans 13 amino acids. The germline CDR1 and CDR2 sequences are SGHTA and FQGNSA. V trimming: 5 bases; J trimming: 12 bases; junction bases outside the gene matches: 10. CDR3 nucleotide sequence: TGTGCCAGCAGCCCCGCTAGCGGCGCCACTCAGTACTTC. Translation: CASSPASGATQYF.

V gene TRBV10-3 combines with J gene TRBJ2-1; no firm D call. This CDR3 contains 15 residues. V lost 4 bases and J 2 bases, leaving 12 bases between the germline ends. Germline values: CDR1 ENHRY, CDR2 SYGVKD. The DNA of the CDR3 is TGTGCCATCAGTGTAAAGGGTAGGACCTACAATGAGCAGTTCTTC. This gives the protein CAISVKGRTYNEQFF.

The J gene is TRBJ1-1, the V gene TRBV10-3; maybe TRBD1 (6 bases). V lost 4 bases and J 4 bases, leaving 7 bases between the germline ends. Germline values: CDR1 ENHRY, CDR2 SYGVKD. CDR3 size: 12 residues. Here the CDR3 reads CAISVGGTEAFF. CDR3 sequence (DNA): TGTGCCATCAGTGTAGGGGGCACTGAAGCTTTCTTT.

A few counts support this clonotype. The rearrangement links TRBV20-1 to TRBJ2-3; 7 bases are shared with TRBD1. Germline V CDR1 and CDR2: DFQATT, SNEGSKA (reference sequence). The CDR3 is 15 residues long. V lost 5 bases to trimming and J lost 0 bases; unmatched junction nucleotides: 8. This CDR3 is CSAEQDRTSTDTQYF. DNA for the CDR3: TGCAGTGCTGAACAGGACAGGACTAGCACAGATACGCAGTATTTT.

This clonotype was found a few times. The chain recombines TRBV4-1 with TRBJ2-7, with 7 bases that match TRBD1. With 0 bases clipped from V and 0 bases from J, the junction kept 2 bases outside the gene matches. Germline-derived CDR1 and CDR2 are MGHRA and YSYEKL. The CDR3 runs to 15 residues. CDR3 residues: CASSQEGDSSYEQYF. CDR3 DNA: TGCGCCAGCAGCCAAGAAGGGGACAGCTCCTACGAGCAGTACTTC.

This clonotype was seen many times. The chain couples TRBV24-1 to TRBJ2-1, with D possibly TRBD2 on 6 matching bases. CDR1 and CDR2 (germline): KGHDR, SFDVKD. V lost 2 bases and J 2 bases, leaving 9 bases between the germline ends. The CDR3 is made up of 15 amino acids. The CDR3 DNA reads as TGTGCCACCAGTGATTCGACTAGGGCCTACAATGAGCAGTTCTTC. Translating gives CATSDSTRAYNEQFF.

The V and J genes are TRBV12-3 or TRBV12-4 and TRBJ2-2; the D is unclear. The CDR3 consists of 9 residues. In DNA form, the CDR3 reads TGTGCATCCGGGCCGGAGCTGTTTTTT. Translated, it gives CASGPELFF.

This chain connects TRBV3-1 to TRBJ1-2, with 9 bases that match TRBD1. The CDR3 runs 15 residues. CDR1 and CDR2 from the germline V gene are LGHDT and YNNKEL (reference sequence). The V segment lost 1 base and the J segment 4 bases; nucleotides outside the gene matches: 4. The CDR3 DNA reads TGTGCCAGCAGCCAAGGCCGGACAGGGGCCTATGGCTACACCTTC. Translated: CASSQGRTGAYGYTF.

This sequence joins TRBV6-6 and TRBJ1-5, with unresolved D. The CDR3 is 14 residues long. The V gene's germline CDR1 is MNHNY and CDR2 SVGAGI (reference sequence). V was shortened by 6 bases and J by 7 bases, with 16 bases between the two germline ends. For the CDR3, the DNA is TGTGCCAGCAGCCCTGGATGGGGAGGGCAGCCCCAGCATTTT. Its translation is CASSPGWGGQPQHF.

Many counts were recorded for this clonotype. The gene calls are TRBV7-8 and TRBJ1-1, with a weak D call TRBD1 (6 bases). CDR1 SGHVS and CDR2 FQNEAQ come from the germline V gene. The CDR3 is 15 residues long. V was pared by 4 bases and J by 6 bases, with 18 bases between. Here the CDR3 reads CASSSPQGSIPEAFF. CDR3 nucleotide sequence: TGTGCCAGCAGCTCACCACAGGGATCGATCCCTGAAGCTTTCTTT.

This clonotype appeared a few times. The chain uses TRBV7-3 and TRBJ1-1, with D maybe TRBD1 (6 bases). V lost 4 bases and J 3 bases, leaving 12 bases between the germline ends. Germline CDR1 and CDR2: SGHTA and FQGTGA. The CDR3 is 14 amino acids. CDR3 nucleotide sequence: TGTGCCAGCAGCTCCGGGGGGCCGGACACTGAAGCTTTCTTT. The encoded protein is CASSSGGPDTEAFF.

The chain links TRBV7-9 to TRBJ2-5; D tentatively fits TRBD1 or TRBD2 (6 bases each). Trimming pared 5 bases from V and 5 bases from J, leaving 18 bases between. This CDR3 has 15 residues. Germline V gene sequence: CDR1 SEHNR, CDR2 FQNEAQ (reference sequence). The CDR3, as DNA: TGTGCCAGCAGCCCCGTAAGGAGAGGGGGGGAGACCCAGTACTTC. Amino acid sequence: CASSPVRRGGETQYF.

The genes are TRBV6-5 and TRBJ2-4, with TRBD1 as a possible D gene (7 bases). This CDR3 spans 13 amino acids. Germline assignment: CDR1 MNHEY and CDR2 SVGAGI. The ends were cut back, 3 bases at V and 7 bases at J, with 10 bases in the middle. The CDR3 region has the DNA TGTGCCAGCAGTTATCCAGGGGGGAACATTCAGTACTTC. Its protein is CASSYPGGNIQYF.

The V call is TRBV11-1, the J call TRBJ2-3, with D perhaps TRBD1 or TRBD2 (5 bases each). CDR1 and CDR2 from the germline V gene are SGHAT and FQDESV (reference sequence). CDR3 length: 14 amino acids. V was clipped by 5 bases and J by 6 bases, with 15 bases between them. The CDR3 sequence: CASSHPGRLDTQYF. In DNA, the CDR3 is TGTGCCAGCAGCCACCCGGGACGTCTTGATACGCAGTATTTT.

The CDR3 reads CASSSRAGGPPDTQYF. In DNA form, the CDR3 reads TGTGCCAGCAGCTCCCGAGCGGGGGGGCCTCCAGATACGCAGTATTTT. The V call is TRBV5-4, the J call TRBJ2-3; TRBD2 agrees at 10 bases. Trimming took 3 bases from V and 4 from J; bases not matched to a gene: 8. CDR3 length equals 16 residues. The germline V gene encodes CDR1 SGHNT and CDR2 YYREEE (reference sequence).

This sequence joins TRBV23-1 and TRBJ2-1, with 9 positions matching TRBD1. TRBV23-1 is assigned to the ORF class and has an uncertain function. This CDR3 has 17 amino acids. The V segment lost 9 bases and the J segment 2 bases; nucleotides outside the gene matches: 14. Here the CDR3 reads CARTGTGKRRTYNEQFF. As DNA, the CDR3 is TGCGCCAGAACCGGGACAGGGAAAAGGAGGACCTACAATGAGCAGTTCTTC.

The rearrangement joins TRBV6-6 to TRBJ1-6; D is ambiguous. V lost 5 bases and J lost 10, with 12 bases in between. Germline CDR1 MNHNY, CDR2 SVGAGI (reference sequence). This CDR3 has 13 residues. In DNA form, the CDR3 reads TGTGCCAGCAGTAATGAGGTTGTCTCACCCCTCCACTTT. Protein: CASSNEVVSPLHF.

The chain links TRBV18 to TRBJ1-1, with 7 positions matching TRBD1. CDR1 KGHSH and CDR2 LQKENI come from the germline V gene. The CDR3 totals 17 residues. Trimming took 3 bases from V and 5 from J; bases not matched to a gene: 15. The CDR3 loop is CASSPTGPGPTGTEAFF. The CDR3 region has the DNA TGTGCCAGCTCACCGACAGGGCCCGGCCCTACTGGGACTGAAGCTTTCTTT.

On this clonotype: A read error is possible here, since a much larger clone lies one base away. The J gene is TRBJ1-5, the V gene TRBV4-1; no firm D call. CDR1 and CDR2 from the germline V gene are MGHRA and YSYEKL. The length of the CDR3 is 15 residues. The V end lost 0 bases, the J end lost 0 bases, and 6 bases lay between the germline ends. The CDR3 loop reads CASSQDGDSNQPQHF. The CDR3 bases are TGCGCCAGCAGCCAAGATGGGGATAGCAATCAGCCCCAGCATTTT.